The TCR beta chain described here comes from a study of vaccination effects on CD4 cells after COVID-19. Data came from immunoSEQ multiplex PCR; TCRdb stores just in-frame clones and leaves some out. Of about 41,000 clones in the sample, approximately 80% were seen once. Ahead of sequencing, the ViraFEST assay grew antigen-specific CD4+ T cells using viral peptide pools. Following an approximately 10-day culture, CD4+ T cells were purified. None of these healthy vaccinees had been infected with SARS-CoV-2 before vaccination. CDR1 and CDR2 from the germline V gene are SGHRS and YFSETQ. The CDR3 length is 15 residues. V dropped 5 bases and J dropped 2; count of bases not matched to a gene: 8. Comment on this clone: The target antigen is unknown.

This chain joins TRBV5-1 and TRBJ2-5; 8 positions match TRBD1. The sample consisted of CD4+ T cells from PBMCs cultured with HCoV-NL63 spike peptides, taken before COVID-19 vaccination. The TCR originated in a human donor who received a COVID-19 vaccine. DNA for the CDR3: TGCGCCAGCAGGTTTACGCAGGGGGCTCAAGAGACCCAGTACTTC. It encodes CASRFTQGAQETQYF.